This entry concerns a single TCR beta chain. No cognate antigen has been identified for it. No much larger clonotype is one base removed from it; base qualities were not supplied. The germline V and J ends show losses of 2 bases and 5 bases respectively, and no gene match explains 6 bases of the junction. The CDR3 sequence holds 15 residues, the cysteine and phenylalanine included. Only CDR3 DNA remains: 45 bases, in frame from the first base. CDR1 is given as MGHRA and CDR2 as YSYEKL, both from the germline V gene. The sample belongs to a study of cytomegalovirus exposure and HLA in healthy donors (dated by TCRdb to 2016 to 2017). With regard to the full study: A later analysis indicated that the 120 or so validation repertoires were generated on the platform also employed for the approximately 700 repertoires of the first cohort. The study aimed to test whether signatures of past pathogen exposure could be identified by cataloging public T cell receptors. In addition to the first cohort of around 670 subjects, a separate validation cohort of 120 different subjects was used. To predict cytomegalovirus infection status, the study brought together high-throughput TCR immunosequencing, statistical association of individual TCRs with disease status, and machine learning. Results and caveats for the whole study, not just this receptor: The classifier was reported to diagnose cytomegalovirus status with high specificity and sensitivity in both the original and validation cohorts. A later analysis lacked HLA typing for the validation cohort, so it scored co-occurrence in that cohort across all 110 or so repertoires. Of the cluster scores, about 94% were above 0 in a later analysis, which found that TCRs clustered in the first cohort also tended to co-occur in the 95 to 150 validation repertoires. A few of the identified cytomegalovirus-associated TCR beta chains were confirmed in vitro to be specific for cytomegalovirus antigens. In the study, approximately 160 TCR beta chains were listed as associated with cytomegalovirus. The authors suggested that the approach could potentially be generalized to other disease states and immunological phenotypes. Most TCR sequences were seen in very few donors, while some public TCRs were found in many individuals.

Preparation of the library involved the immunoSEQ multiplex PCR assay. As for the original processing: A statistical classification framework was built for diagnosing cytomegalovirus status from the catalog of TCR beta chain sequences. Sourced from immuneACCESS, this table was stored by TCRdb with only in-frame sequences that have V and J called. A share of the clones is absent; for the studies checked, an unresolved V gene accounts for under half, and the remainder has no known explanation. V and J calls and clone size follow that table, whereas D and trimming were derived from the DNA. The sample table lists roughly 95,000 clones, around 85% of them with a count of one. The top ten clonotypes cover 20% of the sample. The donors belonged to the validation cohort of about 110 subjects, which was separate from the approximately 660-subject first cohort.

The sequence links TRBV4-1 to TRBJ2-1; TRBD1 aligns with 7 central bases. This receptor was obtained from a man aged 18-30 years in good health and CMV-seropositive. Material: PBMCs. The CDR3 protein sequence reads: CASSQLTGWNNEQFF. The nucleotide sequence is TGCGCCAGCAGCCAACTGACAGGGTGGAACAATGAGCAGTTCTTC.